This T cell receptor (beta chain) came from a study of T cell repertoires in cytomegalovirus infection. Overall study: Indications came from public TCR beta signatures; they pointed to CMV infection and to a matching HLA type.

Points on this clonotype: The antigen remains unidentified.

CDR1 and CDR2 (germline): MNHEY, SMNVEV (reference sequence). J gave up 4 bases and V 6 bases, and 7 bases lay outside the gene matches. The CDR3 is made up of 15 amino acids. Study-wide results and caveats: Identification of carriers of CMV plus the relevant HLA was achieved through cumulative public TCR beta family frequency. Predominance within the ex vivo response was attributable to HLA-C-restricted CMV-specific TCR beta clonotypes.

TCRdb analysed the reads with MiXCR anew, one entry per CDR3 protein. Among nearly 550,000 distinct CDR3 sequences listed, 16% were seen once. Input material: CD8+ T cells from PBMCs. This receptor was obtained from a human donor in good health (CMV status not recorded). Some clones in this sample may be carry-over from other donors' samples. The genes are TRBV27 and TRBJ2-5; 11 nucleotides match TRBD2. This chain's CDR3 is CASRLLAGGRETQYF. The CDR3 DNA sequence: TGTGCCAGCAGACTTTTAGCGGGGGGGAGAGAGACCCAGTACTTC.